The source of this T cell receptor beta chain is a study of OX40 agonist ivuxolimab in advanced cancers. Produced via immunoSEQ multiplex PCR; TCRdb's table is partial and in-frame only. The table lists approximately 50,000 clones, roughly 84% of them singletons. This CDR3 region has 18 residues. V dropped 4 bases and J dropped 4; count of bases not matched to a gene: 17. CDR1 and CDR2 from the germline V gene are SGHNT and YYREEE (reference sequence). The sequence was collected from an adult with an advanced solid tumor such as melanoma, head and neck, liver or kidney cancer. The chain uses TRBV5-4 and TRBJ1-3; 7 positions agree with TRBD1. This specimen consisted of CD4+ or CD8+ T cells sorted from blood, obtained in a trial of the OX40 agonist ivuxolimab. In nucleotides, the CDR3 is TGTGCCAGCAGCCGGGAGGGACAGTTAAGAGGGACAGGAAACACCATATATTTT. The encoded protein is CASSREGQLRGTGNTIYF.